The sequence of this TCR beta chain was determined in a study of CD8+ T cells in alopecia areata (dated by TCRdb to between 2017 and 2018). Looking at the study overall: The treated patients, all with moderate-to-severe alopecia areata, were enrolled in an open-label pilot trial of oral tofacitinib given at 5 to 10 mg twice daily. In both human patients and the C3H/HeJ mouse model, the study applied high-throughput TCRbeta sequencing to look at T cell clonal expansion in alopecia areata. RNA came from the PAXgene miRNA kit for fixed scalp, the miRNeasy kit for PBMCs, and the RNeasy kit for mouse skin. The SALT score, which quantifies the percentage of affected scalp surface area, was used to measure disease severity in treated patients. Biopsies were taken from tofacitinib-treated patients at baseline and at 4 and 24 weeks of treatment, and a later scalp biopsy was taken in several of the tofacitinib-treated patients. Scalp tissue and sorted CD4+ and CD8+ peripheral blood T cells from patchy and totalis/universalis alopecia areata patients and from healthy controls were covered by human TCRbeta sequencing. Amplification of TCRbeta CDR3 regions was done by immunoSEQ multiplex PCR using 35 Vbeta forward primers and 13 Jbeta reverse primers. Clonality in the scalp was compared among normal scalp (n=4), patchy alopecia areata scalp (n=8), and alopecia totalis/universalis scalp (n=8). Patients received tofacitinib for 6 to 18 months and were then followed off drug for 6 months to check for delayed response and recurrence.

Library preparation used the immunoSEQ multiplex PCR assay. RNA was extracted from all samples and reverse transcribed into cDNA as template for TCR sequencing. First-strand cDNA was synthesized using SuperScript III with a 2:1 mix of oligo-dT and random hexamers. A synthetic immune receptor repertoire was used to assess amplification bias, and residual bias was removed computationally. In the source study's methods: Raw reads were preprocessed for error removal, and CDR3 was defined according to IMGT conventions as running from the conserved cysteine to phenylalanine. Clonality was computed by normalizing Shannon entropy by log2 of the number of productive unique TCRs and subtracting the result from 1. Scalp TCRbeta sequences were cross-referenced with sorted blood CD4 and CD8 repertoires so that the CD4 or CD8 identity of scalp clones could be inferred. Here the immuneACCESS table is served through TCRdb, limited to in-frame sequences with V and J called. Missing clones are a known gap in these copies; in checked studies unresolved V genes cover under half, and the rest lacks a known reason. V and J calls and clone size come straight from that table; D and trimming were deduced from the DNA. For this sample the table gives around 100,000 clones, of which 50% to 65% were detected only once. Together, the top ten hold under 3.5% of the sample.

The CDR3 sequence holds 13 residues, the cysteine and phenylalanine included. The entry retains the CDR3 DNA only, 39 bases that are in frame from base 1. As encoded in the germline V gene, CDR1 is SQVTM while CDR2 is ANQGSEA. The germline ends are 13 bases apart after V is trimmed by 5 bases and J by 6 bases. With respect to this clone: The antigen it recognizes is unknown. No quality values exist for individual bases; no much larger clone is one base distant.

The time point label corresponds to: roughly 26 weeks on oral tofacitinib. The treatment or condition label for this specimen denotes: oral pan-JAK inhibitor, 5-10 mg twice daily. Lesional scalp punch biopsies and peripheral blood were obtained from alopecia areata patients. PBMCs were isolated by density centrifugation and stained for CD3, CD4 and CD8, after which CD4+ and CD8+ T cells were sorted on a FACSAria. Study-wide findings and limitations: Shared TCR sequences between patients were less evident than in mice, which may be partly attributable to HLA diversity in the patient population. During tofacitinib treatment, many expanded lesional clones remained in scalp and blood, and this persistence may partly explain relapse after treatment is stopped. Compared with normal scalp, lesional scalp had higher clonality and more expanded CD8+ clones, particularly in alopecia totalis/universalis, a pattern that suggests antigenic drive. With tofacitinib, both scalp clonality and the number of expanded CD8+ clones among the top 100 scalp clones went down significantly. Because the treated cohort was small and had just a single nonresponder, larger studies are needed to establish links between baseline CD8+ expansion and response. Unlike mouse skin, which is dominated by gammadelta T cells, normal human skin has resident alphabeta T cells that are also sequenced, and this complicates analysis of the scalp TCR repertoire.

Source: CD4+ T cells sorted from blood, taken at week 24, from a patient treated with tofacitinib. The chain couples TRBV29-1 to TRBJ2-2; the D gene cannot be resolved reliably. This clonotype originated in a human donor with alopecia areata. The DNA sequence is as follows: TGCAGCGTTCGAAGGTACCACTCCGGGGAGCTGTTTTTT. This encodes CSVRRYHSGELFF.